The 12 T cell receptor beta chains presented below share a single source sample, sequenced in a study of blood T cell repertoires in COVID-19. Clones were sequenced by immunoSEQ multiplex PCR, and TCRdb holds only the in-frame ones, with some missing. This table has 150,000 to 200,000 clones, roughly 84% appearing once. Sequencing used peripheral blood. The origin of the receptors is a woman in her thirties or forties with COVID-19, enrolled during active disease.

This chain uses TRBV5-1 with TRBJ1-2; D is unresolved. Germline CDR1 and CDR2: SGHRS and YFSETQ. The CDR3 runs 12 residues. Deletions cut 0 bases from V and 8 bases from J, with 8 bases between. CDR3 DNA sequence: TGCGCCAGCAGCTTGGTCGAGTCCGGCTACACCTTC. Translation gives CASSLVESGYTF.

In its sample, this clone was seen once. V gene TRBV6-6 combines with J gene TRBJ2-7; no reliable D call. CDR3 length: 12 residues. The germline V gene has CDR1 MNHNY and CDR2 SVGAGI (reference sequence). The V gene lost 2 bases and the J gene lost 5 bases, with 7 bases spanning the gap. CDR3 nucleotide sequence: TGTGCCAGCAGTTACGGGCTGGACGAGCAGTACTTC. Translated, it gives CASSYGLDEQYF.

This clone was seen just once. The CDR3 protein is CASSQEGLAGGFGHEQYF. DNA for the CDR3: TGCGCCAGCAGCCAAGAGGGACTAGCGGGGGGTTTTGGGCACGAGCAGTACTTC. J is TRBJ2-7 and V is TRBV4-1, with 15 bases lining up with TRBD2. CDR1 MGHRA and CDR2 YSYEKL come from the germline V gene. CDR3 size: 18 residues. V shed 0 bases and J 5 bases; nucleotides not matched to a gene: 8.

The CDR3 spells CASSKMTGGFSYEQYF. Written as DNA, the CDR3 is TGTGCCAGCAGCAAGATGACAGGGGGTTTTTCCTACGAGCAGTACTTC. The rearrangement uses TRBV28 and TRBJ2-7; TRBD1 aligns across 9 bases. There are 16 residues in the CDR3. The trim removed 6 bases at V and 1 base at J, leaving 10 bases unmatched. Germline CDR1 MDHEN, CDR2 SYDVKM.

This clone was picked up one time. As DNA, the CDR3 is TGTGCCAGTAAGGAAGGACGTGGGACACAGAACACCGGGGAGCTGTTTTTT. Translation: CASKEGRGTQNTGELFF. The rearrangement joins TRBV19 to TRBJ2-2; D might be TRBD1 (6 bases). The CDR3 has 17 amino acids. Germline V gene sequence: CDR1 LNHDA, CDR2 SQIVND (reference sequence). V lost 7 bases and J lost 1, with 19 bases in between.

This clone was seen a few times. J is TRBJ1-4 and V is TRBV19; possibly TRBD1 for D (5 bases). This CDR3 has 15 amino acids. V dropped 5 bases and J dropped 0 bases, with 10 bases sitting between them. Germline CDR1 LNHDA, CDR2 SQIVND (reference sequence). CDR3 amino acids: CASSLQAATNEKLFF. CDR3 nucleotide sequence: TGTGCCAGTAGTTTACAGGCTGCAACTAATGAAAAACTGTTTTTT.

CDR3 sequence (DNA): TGTGCCAGAAGCTTAGCGCTGGGACAGGGAGGTATGCAGGGCTACACCTTC. This codes for CARSLALGQGGMQGYTF. J is TRBJ1-2 and V is TRBV7-5; the table's D call, TRBD1, has no DNA check behind it. TRBV7-5 is listed as a pseudogene. The CDR3 consists of 17 residues.

The chain uses TRBV19 and TRBJ1-1; D not certain. CDR1 and CDR2 (germline): LNHDA, SQIVND (reference sequence). V was trimmed by 5 bases and J by 5 bases, leaving 15 bases between them. There are 14 residues in the CDR3. This CDR3 reads CASSRMAARTEAFF. The CDR3 coding sequence is TGTGCCAGTAGTCGAATGGCTGCGAGGACTGAAGCTTTCTTT.

The V call is TRBV5-1, the J call TRBJ1-4, with 9 positions matching TRBD1. The junction had 7 bases not matched to a gene; V was cut back by 4 bases and J by 0 bases. Per the germline V gene, CDR1 is SGHRS and CDR2 is YFSETQ. The CDR3 runs 17 residues. The CDR3, as DNA: TGCGCCAGCAGCAGATCCGGGACAGGGACAACTAATGAAAAACTGTTTTTT. It translates to CASSRSGTGTTNEKLFF.

The V and J genes are TRBV6-6 and TRBJ2-5, with D perhaps matching TRBD2 (6 bases). In germline, CDR1 is MNHNY, CDR2 SVGAGI (reference sequence). Trimming took off 8 bases at V and 2 bases at J, with 18 bases between the two ends. The CDR3 is made up of 15 amino acids. CDR3 residues: CASHHRGGRQETQYF. As DNA, the CDR3 is TGTGCCAGCCACCACCGTGGGGGGAGACAAGAGACCCAGTACTTC.

The sample holds a few counts of this clone. In DNA, the CDR3 is TGCGCCAGCAGCGCGACCCCGGGACTAGCGGGAGGAGGAGATACGCAGTATTTT. Protein product: CASSATPGLAGGGDTQYF. The V gene is TRBV5-1, the J gene TRBJ2-3; 15 bases fit TRBD2. The CDR3 runs to 18 residues. Per the germline V gene, CDR1 is SGHRS and CDR2 is YFSETQ. V gave up 4 bases and J gave up 5 bases; unmatched junction bases: 11. Full variable domain (remainder filled in from reference TRBV5-1 and TRBJ2-3): KAGVTQTPRYLIKTRGQQVTLSCSPISGHRSVSWYQQTPGQGLQFLFEYFSETQRNKGNFPGRFSGRQFSNSRSEMNVSTLELGDSALYLCASSATPGLAGGGDTQYFGPGTRLTVL.

The rearrangement uses TRBV6-1 and TRBJ2-3; 9 bases are a match to TRBD2. Per the germline V gene, CDR1 is MNHNS and CDR2 is SASEGT. V lost 0 bases and J lost 6; bases outside the gene matches: 4. This CDR3 is 15 amino acids long. The CDR3 protein is CASSEARGGADTQYF. CDR3 DNA: TGTGCCAGCAGTGAAGCGCGGGGGGGGGCGGATACGCAGTATTTT.